These T cell receptor beta chains were read from a single sample in a study of beta chain features in type 1 diabetes. Sequencing was performed with immunoSEQ multiplex PCR; in TCRdb, only in-frame clones are kept and a portion is missing. The profile shows tens of thousands of clones, 40% to 65% of them singletons. The specimen was Tregs from blood. These receptors were obtained from a woman in her forties with type 1 diabetes. Both conserved end residues are part of each CDR3. A D gene is named only where the DNA matches it firmly. Not every row has a clone size; where given, it reads once, few, many or a size class.

. | few | TRBJ1-1 | TRBV7-9 | TGTGCCAGCAGCCCCTTTAGAGGGGGGAACACTGAAGCTTTCTTT | CASSPFRGGNTEAFF
TRBD2 | few | TRBJ2-1 | TRBV7-9 | TGTGCCAGCAGCTTAGCAGGGACTATCGGTAATGAGCAGTTCTTC | CASSLAGTIGNEQFF
TRBD1 | few | TRBJ2-1 | TRBV2 | TGTGCCAGCAGCCCCGGGACAGGGCCCTACAATGAGCAGTTCTTC | CASSPGTGPYNEQFF
TRBD1 | . | TRBJ2-6 | TRBV18 | TGTGCCAGCTCACCGACAGGGGCTGGGGCCAACGTCCTGACTTTC | CASSPTGAGANVLTF
TRBD1 | . | TRBJ1-5 | TRBV6-5 | TGTGCCAGCAGTCGGACAGGGGCTACCAATCAGCCCCAGCATTTT | CASSRTGATNQPQHF
. | . | TRBJ2-1 | TRBV6-6 | TGTGCCAGCAGTTATTTGGCTAGCCTCGATGAGCAGTTCTTC | CASSYLASLDEQFF
. | . | TRBJ2-5 | TRBV5-1 | TGCGCCAGCAGCTTGAATCAGGGGCGGGAGACCCAGTACTTC | CASSLNQGRETQYF
TRBD2 | . | TRBJ2-1 | TRBV6-6 | TGTGCCAGCAGATACGGGACTAGCGGGTACAATGAGCAGTTCTTC | CASRYGTSGYNEQFF
TRBD2 | . | TRBJ2-3 | TRBV6-1 | TGTGCCAGCAGTGAATATAAGCGGGGTGCAGATACGCAGTATTTT | CASSEYKRGADTQYF
. | few | TRBJ2-3 | TRBV11-2 | TGTGCCAGCAGCTCAAGCACAGATACGCAGTATTTT | CASSSSTDTQYF
TRBD2 | . | TRBJ2-5 | TRBV5-1 | TGCGCCACTCGGGGACTAGCGGGACAAGAGACCCAGTACTTC | CATRGLAGQETQYF
TRBD1 | . | TRBJ2-3 | TRBV19 | TGTGCCAGTAGCCCCCGTCGGACAGGGTCCCCAGATACGCAGTATTTT | CASSPRRTGSPDTQYF
TRBD1 | few | TRBJ1-5 | TRBV2 | TGTGCCAGCAGTGCTCAGGGGGGTAATCAGCCCCAGCATTTT | CASSAQGGNQPQHF
. | . | TRBJ1-5 | TRBV5-6 | TGTGCCAGCAGCTTGCTAGGGGCGGAAAATCAGCCCCAGCATTTT | CASSLLGAENQPQHF
TRBD1 | . | TRBJ2-4 | TRBV7-2 | TGTGCCAGCAGCTCGGGACAGGGAAACATTCAGTACTTC | CASSSGQGNIQYF
. | once | TRBJ2-2 | TRBV19 | TGTGCCAGTAGAGTCAGCGGGGAGCTGTTTTTT | CASRVSGELFF
. | few | TRBJ2-7 | TRBV7-8 | TGTGCCAGCAGCTTAATGGGAGACGAGCAGTACTTC | CASSLMGDEQYF
. | . | TRBJ2-7 | TRBV6-6 | TGTGCCAGCAGTTACGCCGCCCGTTCGGGCGAGCAGTACTTC | CASSYAARSGEQYF
. | . | TRBJ1-1 | TRBV30 | TGTGCCTGGAGTCCCATTGATCGCCGGGGCACTGAAGCTTTCTTT | CAWSPIDRRGTEAFF
. | few | TRBJ2-7 | TRBV28 | TGTGCCAGCGCAACAGCCTTATCCTACGAGCAGTACTTC | CASATALSYEQYF
TRBD2 | . | TRBJ2-7 | TRBV7-2 | TGTGCCAGCAGCGCCAAGACTAGCGGGAGAACGAGGCAGTACTTC | CASSAKTSGRTRQYF
. | . | TRBJ2-6 | TRBV7-2 | TGTGCCAGCAGCCCACAACCCTCTGGGGCCAACGTCCTGACTTTC | CASSPQPSGANVLTF
TRBD1 | . | TRBJ2-2 | TRBV7-9 | TGTGCCAGCAGCTTAGCTTCGGGGACAGCCGGGGAGCTGTTTTTT | CASSLASGTAGELFF
. | . | TRBJ2-7 | TRBV6-5 | TGTGCCAGCAGTTACCAACAGGGCTACGAGCAGTACTTC | CASSYQQGYEQYF
. | . | TRBJ1-2 | TRBV7-3 | TGTGCCAGCAGCCCAGCAATTGGCGGAGGCTACACCTTC | CASSPAIGGGYTF
. | . | TRBJ1-2 | TRBV30 | TGTGCCTGGAGGACAGCCGGCACCAGCCCTTATGGCTACACCTTC | CAWRTAGTSPYGYTF
TRBD1 | . | TRBJ2-5 | TRBV6-6 | TGTGCCAGCAGTTACATTACAGGGGGCCAAGAGACCCAGTACTTC | CASSYITGGQETQYF
TRBD2 | . | TRBJ2-5 | TRBV28 | TGTGCCAGCAGTTTAATACCCAACGATCTAGCGGGGGAAGAGACCCAGTACTTC | CASSLIPNDLAGEETQYF
. | . | TRBJ1-2 | TRBV6-6 | TGTGCCAGCAGTTTCACAGGGAGGGAGACTGGCTACACCTTC | CASSFTGRETGYTF
. | few | TRBJ2-7 | TRBV6-5 | TGTGCCAGCAGTTGGGCAGAAAGTCGCTACGAGCAGTACTTC | CASSWAESRYEQYF
. | . | TRBJ2-5 | TRBV4-2 | TGTGCCAGCAGCCAAGGGGTAGACGGGGAGACCCAGTACTTC | CASSQGVDGETQYF
TRBD2 | few | TRBJ2-1 | TRBV28 | TGTGCCAGCAGTTTGACGAGCGGGGGGAACTACAATGAGCAGTTCTTC | CASSLTSGGNYNEQFF
. | . | TRBJ1-4 | TRBV5-6 | TGTGCCAGCAGCTTTAGTACGGGTACCGAAAAACTGTTTTTT | CASSFSTGTEKLFF
. | . | TRBJ1-1 | TRBV19 | TGTGCCAGTGCCGACACGGGGGACACTGAAGCTTTCTTT | CASADTGDTEAFF
TRBD1 | . | TRBJ2-1 | TRBV18 | TGTGCCAGCTTCACCGCCATCACAGGGGGTGAGCAGTTCTTC | CASFTAITGGEQFF
TRBD2 | . | TRBJ2-7 | TRBV15 | TGTGCCACCGAGCGGGGGGGTTCTTACGAGCAGTACTTC | CATERGGSYEQYF
. | . | TRBJ1-5 | TRBV5-6 | TGTGCCAGCAGCTCCGCACGGGATCAGCCCCAGCATTTT | CASSSARDQPQHF
TRBD1 | . | TRBJ2-7 | TRBV7-2 | TGTGCCAGCAGCTTCTCCGGGACAGCCCGCCTCGAGCAGTACTTC | CASSFSGTARLEQYF
TRBD2 | . | TRBJ2-7 | TRBV5-1 | TGCGCCAGCAGCTTGGTACTAGCGGGGGACTTAGGAACCTACGAGCAGTACTTC | CASSLVLAGDLGTYEQYF
. | . | TRBJ2-2 | TRBV2 | TGTGCCAGCAGTGACTGGACAAACACCGGGGAGCTGTTTTTT | CASSDWTNTGELFF
. | few | TRBJ2-6 | TRBV7-4 | TGTGCCAGCAGCTTAGGGGGCGCTGGGGCCAACGTCCTGACTTTC | CASSLGGAGANVLTF
. | . | TRBJ1-1 | TRBV5-6 | TGTGCCAGCAGCCTTGGACCGGCCAGGGCTGAAGCTTTCTTT | CASSLGPARAEAFF
TRBD1 | . | TRBJ1-5 | TRBV15 | TGTGCCACCAGCAGGGGACAGGGGGATAGCAATCAGCCCCAGCATTTT | CATSRGQGDSNQPQHF
. | few | TRBJ2-3 | TRBV21-1 | TGTGCCAGCAGGCCCTTGGCTACAGTCATGCAAGATACGCAGTATTTT | CASRPLATVMQDTQYF
. | . | TRBJ1-1 | TRBV18 | TGTGCCAGCTCACCTCGCCCGGACACTGAAGCTTTCTTT | CASSPRPDTEAFF
. | few | TRBJ1-5 | TRBV18 | TGTGCCAGCTCTCCGTCGCAGGGGAGCAATCAGCCCCAGCATTTT | CASSPSQGSNQPQHF
. | few | TRBJ1-2 | TRBV30 | TGTGCCTGGAAGTCCCTAGGGGCCCGACTGTATGGCTACACCTTC | CAWKSLGARLYGYTF
TRBD2 | . | TRBJ2-2 | TRBV19 | TGTGCCAGTAGTTGGACTAGCGCCGGGGAGCTGTTTTTT | CASSWTSAGELFF
TRBD1 | . | TRBJ2-2 | TRBV19 | TGTGCCAGTAGCGGCCGGGACAGGGATAACACCGGGGAGCTGTTTTTT | CASSGRDRDNTGELFF
. | . | TRBJ2-1 | TRBV7-2 | TGTGCCAGCAGCCGAGCGGTTGAGCAGTTCTTC | CASSRAVEQFF
TRBD1 | . | TRBJ2-3 | TRBV6-6 | TGTGCCAGCAGTTACGGGACAGGGGGCGGCACAGATACGCAGTATTTT | CASSYGTGGGTDTQYF
. | once | TRBJ2-6 | TRBV11-1 | TGTGCCAGCAGCTTAGAGGGGTCTGGGGCCAACGTCCTGACTTTC | CASSLEGSGANVLTF
. | . | TRBJ2-1 | TRBV30 | TGTGCCTGGGGTAGGCTCCCGGACTTCAATGAGCAGTTCTTC | CAWGRLPDFNEQFF
TRBD1 | . | TRBJ2-7 | TRBV27 | TGTGCCAGCAGTTCTTACATAGGAAGGGACAGGTCCTACGAGCAGTACTTC | CASSSYIGRDRSYEQYF
TRBD2 | . | TRBJ2-1 | TRBV5-1 | TGCGCCAGCAGCTTCCGACTACTAGCGGGGGGGCCGTATAATGAGCAGTTCTTC | CASSFRLLAGGPYNEQFF
TRBD1 | . | TRBJ1-2 | TRBV28 | TGTGCCAGCAGTTGGACAGGGGGCGGCTATGGCTACACCTTC | CASSWTGGGYGYTF
TRBD1 | . | TRBJ1-1 | TRBV4-2 | TGTGCCAGCAGCCAAGAGCCAGGGGGTGTCGCTGAAGCTTTCTTT | CASSQEPGGVAEAFF
. | . | TRBJ2-5 | TRBV19 | TGTGCCAGTAGTATAGGGCTCCAAGAGACCCAGTACTTC | CASSIGLQETQYF
TRBD1 | . | TRBJ2-7 | TRBV18 | TGTGCCAGCTCACCTCGACAGGGCTCCTACGAGCAGTACTTC | CASSPRQGSYEQYF